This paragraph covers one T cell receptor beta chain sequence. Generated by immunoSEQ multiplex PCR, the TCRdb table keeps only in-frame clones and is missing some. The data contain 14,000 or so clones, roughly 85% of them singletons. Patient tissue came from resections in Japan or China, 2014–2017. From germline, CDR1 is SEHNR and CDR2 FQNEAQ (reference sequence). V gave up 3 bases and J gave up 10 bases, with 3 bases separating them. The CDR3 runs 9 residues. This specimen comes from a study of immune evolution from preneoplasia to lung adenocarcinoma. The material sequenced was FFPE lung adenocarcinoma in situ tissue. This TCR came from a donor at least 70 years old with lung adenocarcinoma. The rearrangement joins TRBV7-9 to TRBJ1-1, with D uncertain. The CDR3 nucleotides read TGTGCCAGCAGCTTCCCAGCTTTCTTT. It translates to CASSFPAFF.